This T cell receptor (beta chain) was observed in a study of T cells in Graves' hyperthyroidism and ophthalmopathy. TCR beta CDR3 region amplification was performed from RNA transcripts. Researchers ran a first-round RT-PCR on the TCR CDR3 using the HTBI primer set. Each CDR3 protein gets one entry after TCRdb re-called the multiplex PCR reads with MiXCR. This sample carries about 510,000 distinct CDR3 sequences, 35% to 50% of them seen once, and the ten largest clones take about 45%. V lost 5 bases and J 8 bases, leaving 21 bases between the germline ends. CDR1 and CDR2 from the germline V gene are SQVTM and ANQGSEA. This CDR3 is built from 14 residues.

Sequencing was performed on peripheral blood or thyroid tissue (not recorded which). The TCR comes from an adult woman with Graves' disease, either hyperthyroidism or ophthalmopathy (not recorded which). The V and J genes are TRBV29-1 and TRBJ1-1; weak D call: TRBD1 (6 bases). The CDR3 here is CSVTPKNRAQEAFF. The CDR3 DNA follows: TGCAGCGTTACACCCAAGAACAGGGCTCAGGAAGCTTTCTTT.